This T cell receptor (beta chain) derives from a study of OX40 agonist ivuxolimab in advanced cancers. Study background: In three patients, partial responses were observed, one with hepatocellular carcinoma and two with cutaneous melanoma.

Whole-study results and caveats: Circulating CD4+ and CD8+ T cells showed clonal expansion by week 6 at 0.1 to 3.0 mg/kg. Expanded clones were, on average, more numerous among CD8+ T cells than CD4+.

Sequencing was performed with immunoSEQ multiplex PCR; in TCRdb, only in-frame clones are kept and a portion is missing. The sample lists about 43,000 clones; under 95% were seen once. V shed 3 bases and J shed 0 bases, with 3 bases lying between them. Germline V gene data show CDR1 as KGHSH and CDR2 as LQKENI. The CDR3 loop spans 12 amino acids. Points on this clone: The antigen remains undetermined.

This chain links TRBV18 with TRBJ2-7; D gene ambiguous. The sequenced sample was CD4+ or CD8+ T cells sorted from blood, obtained in a trial of the OX40 agonist ivuxolimab. This TCR was sampled from an adult with an advanced solid tumor such as melanoma, head and neck, liver or kidney cancer. CDR3 in DNA: TGTGCCAGCTCACCCAGCTCCTACGAGCAGTACTTC. Amino acids: CASSPSSYEQYF. Complete variable domain (other parts from reference TRBV18 and TRBJ2-7): NAGVMQNPRHLVRRRGQEARLRCSPMKGHSHVYWYRQLPEEGLKFMVYLQKENIIDESGMPKERFSAEFPKEGPSILRIQQVVRGDSAAYFCASSPSSYEQYFGPGTRLTVT.